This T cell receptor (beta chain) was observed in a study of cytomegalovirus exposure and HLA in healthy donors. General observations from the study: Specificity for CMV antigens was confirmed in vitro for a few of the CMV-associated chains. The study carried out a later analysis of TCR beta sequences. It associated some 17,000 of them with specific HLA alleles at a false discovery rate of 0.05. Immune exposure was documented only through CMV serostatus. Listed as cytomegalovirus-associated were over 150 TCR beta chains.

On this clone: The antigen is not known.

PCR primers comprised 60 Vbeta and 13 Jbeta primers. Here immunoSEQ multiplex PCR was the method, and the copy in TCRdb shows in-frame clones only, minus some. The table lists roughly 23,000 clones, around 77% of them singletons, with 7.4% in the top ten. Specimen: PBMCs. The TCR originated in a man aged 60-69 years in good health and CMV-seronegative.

DNA of the CDR3: TGCAGTGCTTCCCGCGGTGAAGCTTTCTTT. It is translated as CSASRGEAFF. The gene calls are TRBV20-1 and TRBJ1-1; D not resolved. This CDR3 has 10 amino acids. Germline V gene lookup returns CDR1 DFQATT and CDR2 SNEGSKA (reference sequence). V dropped 5 bases and J dropped 7 bases, with 8 bases sitting between them.